The 24 T cell receptor beta chains below were found in one sample sequenced in a study of blood T cells in healthy people across ages. Then a second PCR, running about 7 to 11 cycles, was carried out with a sample-barcoded 5' primer and a J-beta primer mix. TCRdb fed the 5' RACE reads into MiXCR, producing one record per CDR3 protein. The sample shows around 900,000 distinct CDR3 sequences, roughly half of them seen only once. What was sequenced was blood. These receptors were taken from a woman aged 55-69 years in good health.

This clonotype was picked up a small number of times. The chain links TRBV7-2 to TRBJ1-5, with a tentative D call TRBD1 (5 bases). Germline V gene sequence: CDR1 SGHTA, CDR2 FQGNSA. The length of the CDR3 is 14 residues. Trimming took 6 bases from V and 4 from J, leaving 13 bases between them. CDR3 loop: CASRGDTLNQPQHF. For the CDR3, the DNA is TGTGCCAGCAGGGGGGATACATTAAATCAGCCCCAGCATTTT.

This clonotype has a handful of counts. The rearrangement links TRBV6-2 or TRBV6-3 to TRBJ2-6; D is possibly TRBD1 (6 bases). V was cut by 9 bases and J by 0 bases, with 15 bases left in between. Germline V lookup: CDR1 MNHEY, CDR2 SVGEGT. The CDR3 spans 16 residues. CDR3 DNA sequence: TGTGCCAGTTTAACGAGGGGGAGCTCTGGGGCCAACGTCCTGACTTTC. It codes for CASLTRGSSGANVLTF.

The chain joins TRBV7-9 to TRBJ1-1; D not certain. Germline CDR1 reads SEHNR; CDR2 reads FQNEAQ (reference sequence). This CDR3 region has 14 residues. The V gene lost 5 bases and the J gene lost 6 bases, with 16 bases spanning the gap. CDR3 sequence reads: CASSRGSVDSEAFF. CDR3 in DNA: TGTGCCAGCAGCCGGGGTTCAGTAGACTCTGAAGCTTTCTTT.

This chain links TRBV2 with TRBJ2-3, with a weak D call TRBD2 (7 bases). Per the germline V gene, CDR1 is SNHLY and CDR2 is FYNNEI. The length of the CDR3 is 15 residues. V was clipped by 8 bases and J by 0 bases, with 15 bases between them. DNA for the CDR3: TGTGCCAGCGGCGAAGGGGGGGCAAGCACAGATACGCAGTATTTT. Its protein is CASGEGGASTDTQYF.

This chain connects TRBV11-2 to TRBJ2-4; D uncertain. Germline CDR1 is SGHAT and CDR2 is FQNNGV. Deletions cut 1 base from V and 13 bases from J, with 23 bases between. The CDR3 is made up of 16 amino acids. The DNA for the CDR3 is TGTGCCAGCAGCTTAGTGGTGGCAGTTGAGACCTACGGGCAGTACTTC. Translated, it gives CASSLVVAVETYGQYF.

This chain links TRBV12-3 or TRBV12-4 with TRBJ2-1; D not certain. The CDR3 has 16 amino acids. Between the trimmed V and J ends, which lost 3 bases and 2 bases, there was a span of 14 bases. The CDR3 DNA follows: TGTGCCAGCAGTTTTGTGGGCCCATTAGCCTACAATGAGCAGTTCTTC. As protein: CASSFVGPLAYNEQFF.

The V call is TRBV11-2, the J call TRBJ2-3; D gene ambiguous. Per the germline V gene, CDR1 is SGHAT and CDR2 is FQNNGV. V was shortened by 2 bases and J by 2 bases, with 8 bases between the two germline ends. The CDR3 totals 14 residues. The CDR3 DNA is TGTGCCAGCAGCTTACTAGGATACACAGATACGCAGTATTTT. Protein: CASSLLGYTDTQYF.

V usage is TRBV12-3 or TRBV12-4 and J usage is TRBJ2-7; tentatively, D is TRBD2 (5 bases). Trimming removed 6 bases from V and 5 bases from J, with 11 bases in between. CDR3 length: 12 residues. CDR3 amino acids: CASSNFGDEQYF. CDR3 sequence (DNA): TGTGCCAGCAGCAATTTCGGGGACGAGCAGTACTTC.

In the case of this clonotype: At one boundary the junction diverges from the germline segment, which might be a read error. The rearrangement links TRBV20-1 to TRBJ2-1; TRBD2 matches 9 bases. Looked up from germline, CDR1 is DFQATT and CDR2 is SNEGSKA (reference sequence). This CDR3 is 15 amino acids long. The CDR3 loop reads CSARDAREGYGELFF. In DNA, the CDR3 is TGCAGTGCTAGAGATGCGCGGGAGGGTTACGGGGAGCTGTTCTTC.

The chain recombines TRBV4-1 with TRBJ2-1, with 10 bases lining up with TRBD1. The CDR3 sequence is 16 residues long. CDR1 and CDR2 (germline): MGHRA, YSYEKL. J was trimmed by 10 bases and V by 2 bases; bases with no gene match: 11. DNA for the CDR3: TGCGCCAGCAGCCAAACTGACAGGGGGCTAGGGGGGGAGCAGTTCTTC. This encodes CASSQTDRGLGGEQFF.

This clonotype was detected only a few times. The J gene is TRBJ2-7, the V gene TRBV27, with 7 bases identical to TRBD1. V was pared by 2 bases and J by 0 bases, with 10 bases of the junction left unmatched. The germline gives CDR1 MNHEY, CDR2 SMNVEV (reference sequence). This CDR3 has 17 amino acids. The CDR3: CASSLKPPGQSSYEQYF. The CDR3 region has the DNA TGTGCCAGCAGTTTAAAGCCACCGGGACAGAGCTCCTACGAGCAGTACTTC.

This sequence joins TRBV4-1 and TRBJ2-1; 7 bases are shared with TRBD2. V shed 0 bases and J 4 bases; nucleotides not matched to a gene: 6. The CDR3 covers 16 residues. Germline-derived CDR1 and CDR2 are MGHRA and YSYEKL. The CDR3 bases are TGCGCCAGCAGCCAAGATATAGCGGGTGTATACAATGAGCAGTTCTTC. It codes for CASSQDIAGVYNEQFF.

The chain has TRBV28 and TRBJ2-5, with 12 positions matching TRBD1. The junction had 9 bases not matched to a gene; V was cut back by 5 bases and J by 5 bases. Germline CDR1 is MDHEN and CDR2 is SYDVKM. This CDR3 spans 16 amino acids. CDR3 sequence (DNA): TGTGCCAGCAGTGCCTCCGGGACAGGGGGCGAGGAGACCCAGTACTTC. It encodes CASSASGTGGEETQYF.

The CDR3 nucleotides are TGTGCCAGCAGTTTAACCGGACTAGCGGGGACAAGCTCCTACAATGAGCAGTTCTTC. It yields the protein CASSLTGLAGTSSYNEQFF. The V and J genes are TRBV28 and TRBJ2-1; 12 bases map to TRBD2. Trimming took 2 bases from V and 0 from J; bases not matched to a gene: 8. This CDR3 region has 19 residues. Germline-derived CDR1 and CDR2 are MDHEN and SYDVKM.

V and J are TRBV7-8 and TRBJ2-1; 7 nucleotides line up with TRBD2. The germline CDR1 and CDR2 sequences are SGHVS and FQNEAQ. This CDR3 has 16 amino acids. V shed 5 bases and J 4 bases; nucleotides not matched to a gene: 11. This CDR3 reads CASSPVVPSGYNEQFF. CDR3 coding DNA: TGTGCCAGCAGCCCCGTCGTACCTAGCGGTTACAATGAGCAGTTCTTC.

This clonotype was seen many times. V is TRBV7-9 and J is TRBJ2-1; D is perhaps TRBD2 (7 bases). The germline V gene has CDR1 SEHNR and CDR2 FQNEAQ (reference sequence). Trimming cost V 3 bases and J 8 bases, with 17 bases left between them. This CDR3 has 15 residues. The CDR3 region has the DNA TGTGCCAGCAGCTTCGGGGGGCGCGGTGGACATGAGCAGTTCTTC. Its protein product is CASSFGGRGGHEQFF. Filled out from reference TRBV7-9 and TRBJ2-1, the complete variable domain reads DTGVSQNPRHKITKRGQNVTFRCDPISEHNRLYWYRQTLGQGPEFLTYFQNEAQLEKSRLLSDRFSAERPKGSFSTLEIQRTEQGDSAMYLCASSFGGRGGHEQFFGPGTRLTVL.

The V call is TRBV3-1, the J call TRBJ2-1, with TRBD2 matching 15 bases. The ends lost 4 bases at V and 1 base at J; junction bases unmatched: 11. The CDR3 is 20 residues long. CDR1 and CDR2 from the germline V gene are LGHDT and YNNKEL (reference sequence). The CDR3, as DNA: TGTGCCAGCAGCCCCCGGACTAGCGGGAGGGCCCTCATTTCCTACAATGAGCAGTTCTTC. Protein product: CASSPRTSGRALISYNEQFF.

The chain links TRBV27 to TRBJ2-5; weak D call: TRBD1 (5 bases). Germline CDR1 is MNHEY and CDR2 is SMNVEV (reference sequence). This CDR3 has 20 amino acids. The V end lost 5 bases, the J end lost 1 base, and 29 bases lay between the germline ends. The CDR3 nucleotides read TGTGCCAGCAGTCTTTACTATGGACATGAAGGTAGATCACCCCAAGAGACCCAGTACTTC. Its protein product is CASSLYYGHEGRSPQETQYF.

The rearrangement uses TRBV6-1 and TRBJ2-7, with 9 bases fitting TRBD2. CDR1 MNHNS and CDR2 SASEGT come from the germline V gene. This CDR3 has 15 amino acids. V dropped 2 bases and J dropped 3; count of bases not matched to a gene: 5. CDR3 residues: CASSEWRTSDYEQYF. The DNA of the CDR3 is TGTGCCAGCAGTGAATGGAGGACTAGCGACTACGAGCAGTACTTC.

The rearrangement links TRBV21-1 to TRBJ1-1. TRBV21-1 is a recognized pseudogene. CDR3 size: 14 residues. The CDR3 DNA follows: TGTGCCAGCAGCAAAAAACAGCCGAACACTGAAGCTTTCTTT. Amino acids: CASSKKQPNTEAFF.

A few counts support this clonotype. The CDR3: CASSLLGARYSYEQYF. CDR3 coding DNA: TGTGCCAGCAGCTTATTAGGGGCCCGTTATAGCTACGAGCAGTACTTC. The chain employs TRBV7-9 and TRBJ2-7; TRBD1 is a possible D gene (5 bases). Trimming cost V 2 bases and J 3 bases, with 17 bases left between them. CDR1 is SEHNR, CDR2 FQNEAQ, per germline (reference sequence). The CDR3 sequence is 16 residues long. Full variable domain (outside the CDR3, taken from reference TRBV7-9 and TRBJ2-7): DTGVSQNPRHKITKRGQNVTFRCDPISEHNRLYWYRQTLGQGPEFLTYFQNEAQLEKSRLLSDRFSAERPKGSFSTLEIQRTEQGDSAMYLCASSLLGARYSYEQYFGPGTRLTVT.

This chain connects TRBV20-1 to TRBJ1-2, with unresolved D. With 6 bases removed from V and 8 bases from J, the gap between germline ends came to 16 bases. Germline V gives CDR1 DFQATT, CDR2 SNEGSKA (reference sequence). The CDR3 is made up of 12 amino acids. As DNA, the CDR3 is TGCAGTGCGCGTATCCCAGCGGGAGGCTACACCTTC. Amino acids: CSARIPAGGYTF.

This clonotype appeared a few times. This chain uses TRBV7-7 with TRBJ2-6; 7 nucleotides agree with TRBD1. Per germline, CDR1 SSHAT and CDR2 FNYEAQ (reference sequence). Trimming cost V 9 bases and J 0 bases; bases outside gene matches: 2. The CDR3 covers 14 residues. CDR3 residues: CARQGSSGANVLTF. CDR3 bases: TGTGCCAGACAGGGGAGCTCTGGGGCCAACGTCCTGACTTTC. Full variable domain (missing parts from reference TRBV7-7 and TRBJ2-6): GAGVSQSPRYKVTKRGQDVTLRCDPISSHATLYWYQQALGQGPEFLTYFNYEAQPDKSGLPSDRFSAERPEGSISTLTIQRTEQRDSAMYRCARQGSSGANVLTFGAGSRLTVL.

This chain links TRBV20-1 with TRBJ2-1; 11 nucleotides agree with TRBD2. V trimming: 6 bases; J trimming: 4 bases; junction bases outside the gene matches: 8. The CDR3 runs to 15 residues. Germline loops: CDR1 DFQATT, CDR2 SNEGSKA (reference sequence). The CDR3 nucleotides read TGCAGTGCGGAGGATCGACTAGCGGGATACAATGAGCAGTTCTTC. Its translation: CSAEDRLAGYNEQFF.